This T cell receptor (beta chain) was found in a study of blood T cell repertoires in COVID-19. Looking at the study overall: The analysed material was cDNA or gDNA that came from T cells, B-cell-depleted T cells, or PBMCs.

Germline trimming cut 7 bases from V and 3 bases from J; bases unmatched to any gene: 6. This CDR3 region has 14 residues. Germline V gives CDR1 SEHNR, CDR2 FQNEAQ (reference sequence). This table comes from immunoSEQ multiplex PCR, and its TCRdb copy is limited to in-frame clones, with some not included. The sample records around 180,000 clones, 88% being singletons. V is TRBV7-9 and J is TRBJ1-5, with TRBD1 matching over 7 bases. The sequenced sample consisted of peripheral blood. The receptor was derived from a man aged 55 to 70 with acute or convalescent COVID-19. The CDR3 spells CASTLGQNNQPQHF. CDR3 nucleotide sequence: TGTGCCAGCACCCTGGGACAGAACAATCAGCCCCAGCATTTT.